The 23 T cell receptor beta chains below all came from one sample that was sequenced in a study of response to subunit inactivated influenza vaccine. TCRdb analysed the RT-PCR reads with MiXCR anew, one entry per CDR3 protein. The data contain hundreds of thousands of distinct CDR3 sequences, 12% to 15% of them seen just once; the ten biggest clones take up 7.5% to 8%. Sequences were derived from PBMCs from blood, sampled 14 to 15 days before vaccination. Source of these receptors: a middle-aged man who received an inactivated influenza vaccine.

The V gene is TRBV5-1, the J gene TRBJ2-1; D perhaps matches TRBD2 (5 bases). V lost 0 bases, J lost 5 bases, and 9 bases lay in between. Looked up from germline, CDR1 is SGHRS and CDR2 is YFSETQ. CDR3 size: 14 residues. As DNA, the CDR3 is TGCGCCAGCAGCTTGGGGGAGCACCACAATGAGCAGTTCTTC. Amino acids: CASSLGEHHNEQFF.

This clonotype was counted only a few times. CDR3 amino acids: CASSQLQGLTDTQYF. CDR3 coding DNA: TGTGCCAGCAGCCAATTACAGGGCCTCACAGATACGCAGTATTTT. This rearrangement joins TRBV14 to TRBJ2-3, with D maybe TRBD1 (6 bases). The CDR3 is 15 residues long. The germline V gene has CDR1 SGHDN and CDR2 FVKESK. V lost 2 bases and J 2 bases, leaving 11 bases between the germline ends. The full variable domain, rest sourced from reference TRBV14 and TRBJ2-3, is EAGVTQFPSHSVIEKGQTVTLRCDPISGHDNLYWYRRVMGKEIKFLLHFVKESKQDESGMPNNRFLAERTGGTYSTLKVQPAELEDSGVYFCASSQLQGLTDTQYFGPGTRLTVL.

This clonotype was seen a handful of times. The chain employs TRBV25-1 and TRBJ1-6; D is unclear. V was cut by 4 bases and J by 0 bases, with 16 bases left in between. The CDR3 consists of 18 residues. The germline CDR1 and CDR2 sequences are MGHDK and SYGVNS. CDR3 coding DNA: TGTGCCAGCAGTGGCCCCATTATAGGGAGCTCCTATAATTCACCCCTCCACTTT. Amino acids: CASSGPIIGSSYNSPLHF.

Details on this clonotype: At one end the junction does not follow the germline gene, possibly because of a read error. V and J are TRBV7-6 and TRBJ2-3; a weak D match, TRBD1 (6 bases). Germline V gene data show CDR1 as SGHVS and CDR2 as FNYEAQ. The CDR3 extends over 13 amino acids. The CDR3 spells CSSSLAQGDTQYF. The CDR3 bases are TGTTCCAGCAGCTTAGCACAGGGAGACACGCAGTATTTT.

This chain connects TRBV5-1 to TRBJ2-3, with 7 bases matching TRBD2. The CDR3 contains 17 residues. The germline CDR1 and CDR2 sequences are SGHRS and YFSETQ. V dropped 0 bases and J dropped 6; count of bases not matched to a gene: 13. The CDR3 reads CASSLENPWTSYDTQYF. The CDR3 DNA reads as TGCGCCAGCAGCTTGGAGAACCCTTGGACTAGTTACGATACGCAGTATTTT.

As for this clonotype: At one of its ends the junction is not consistent with the germline gene, which may arise from a read error. The gene calls are TRBV7-7 and TRBJ2-1, with TRBD1 as a possible D gene (7 bases). CDR1 and CDR2 from the germline V gene are SSHAT and FNYEAQ (reference sequence). This CDR3 region has 13 residues. CDR3 sequence: CASSLAGGGEQFF. As DNA, the CDR3 is TGTGCTAGCAGCTTAGCAGGGGGAGGTGAGCAGTTCTTC.

The table lists this clonotype with a few counts. The chain recombines TRBV6-1 with TRBJ2-3; TRBD2 might be the D (7 bases). The germline CDR1 and CDR2 sequences are MNHNS and SASEGT. This CDR3 comprises 14 residues. V lost 6 bases and J lost 2, with 12 bases in between. CDR3 DNA: TGTGCCAGCAGAATAGGGGGGGCCACAGATACGCAGTATTTT. Protein: CASRIGGATDTQYF.

This clonotype was detected a few times. The V and J genes are TRBV25-1 and TRBJ2-2; D may be TRBD2 (6 bases). Trimming left V 2 bases short and J 2 bases short, with 12 bases between. Germline V gene sequence: CDR1 MGHDK, CDR2 SYGVNS. The CDR3 has 16 amino acids. CDR3 residues: CASSERWRGNTGELFF. Here the CDR3 DNA reads TGTGCCAGCAGTGAAAGATGGCGGGGAAACACCGGGGAGCTGTTTTTT.

This clonotype was counted at least ten times. The chain links TRBV20-1 to TRBJ1-2; the D gene is possibly TRBD1 (5 bases). CDR3 length equals 14 residues. Per germline, CDR1 DFQATT and CDR2 SNEGSKA (reference sequence). V was shortened by 6 bases and J by 5 bases, with 19 bases between the two germline ends. CDR3 sequence reads: CSASPSGRGYGYTF. The CDR3, as DNA: TGCAGTGCCTCCCCGTCGGGGCGGGGGTATGGCTACACCTTC.

This rearrangement joins TRBV10-3 to TRBJ2-5; unclear D gene. CDR1 is ENHRY and CDR2 is SYGVKD in the germline V gene. This CDR3 is built from 16 residues. V was clipped by 2 bases and J by 1 base, with 14 bases between them. The CDR3 spells CAISERDRSSQETQYF. CDR3 coding DNA: TGTGCCATCAGTGAGCGTGATCGGTCAAGCCAAGAGACCCAGTACTTC.

This clonotype was counted between two and nine times. This chain links TRBV5-1 with TRBJ2-1, with D perhaps matching TRBD1 (6 bases). The CDR3 totals 15 residues. Germline V lookup: CDR1 SGHRS, CDR2 YFSETQ. The V gene lost 7 bases and the J gene lost 11 bases, with 25 bases spanning the gap. For the CDR3, the DNA is TGCGCCAGCGATGCAATTCAGGGGACCCCCCGTAAGCAGTTCTTC. Translation: CASDAIQGTPRKQFF.

The chain employs TRBV7-9 and TRBJ2-7; no firm D call. The V gene's germline CDR1 is SEHNR and CDR2 FQNEAQ (reference sequence). V was pared by 0 bases and J by 6 bases, with 6 bases between. The CDR3 covers 12 residues. As DNA, the CDR3 is TGTGCCAGCAGCTTAGCGGATCGCGAGCAGTACTTC. Encoded protein: CASSLADREQYF.

In its sample, this clonotype was seen a few times. The chain employs TRBV6-1 and TRBJ2-5, with 8 bases that match TRBD2. CDR3 length equals 15 residues. J gave up 2 bases and V 6 bases, and 8 bases lay outside the gene matches. Germline V CDR1 and CDR2: MNHNS, SASEGT. The CDR3 protein is CASSREGREQETQYF. The DNA of the CDR3 is TGTGCCAGCAGCCGGGAGGGGCGGGAACAAGAGACCCAGTACTTC.

This clonotype has just a few counts. The chain carries TRBV7-2 and TRBJ2-7; the D gene is possibly TRBD2 (6 bases). CDR3 length: 14 amino acids. Trimming pared 3 bases from V and 1 base from J, leaving 10 bases between. CDR1 is SGHTA, CDR2 FQGNSA, per germline. This CDR3 reads CASSLTSLSYEQYF. The CDR3 nucleotides are TGTGCCAGCAGCTTGACTAGTTTGTCCTACGAGCAGTACTTC.

The table lists this clonotype with a few counts. CDR3 bases: TGTGCCATCGCACAGGGTGGGGTAGAGCAGTACTTC. It codes for CAIAQGGVEQYF. This chain joins TRBV10-3 and TRBJ2-7; D might be TRBD1 (6 bases). The CDR3 is 12 residues long. CDR1 is ENHRY and CDR2 is SYGVKD in the germline V gene. The V end lost 8 bases, the J end lost 7 bases, and 15 bases lay between the germline ends.

This clonotype was detected only a few times. J is TRBJ1-1 and V is TRBV12-3 or TRBV12-4, with 8 positions matching TRBD1. This CDR3 has 13 residues. The trim removed 10 bases at V and 1 base at J, leaving 5 bases unmatched. CDR3 loop: CATKTGENTEAFF. The DNA of the CDR3 is TGTGCCACCAAGACAGGGGAGAACACTGAAGCTTTCTTT.

The chain recombines TRBV12-3 or TRBV12-4 with TRBJ1-4; D unclear. With 3 bases removed from V and 8 bases from J, the gap between germline ends came to 10 bases. This CDR3 region has 13 residues. The CDR3 region is CASSFGLSEKLFF. The CDR3 DNA reads TGTGCCAGCAGTTTCGGGTTATCCGAAAAACTGTTTTTT.

This clonotype was seen a few times. V gene TRBV6-2 or TRBV6-3 combines with J gene TRBJ2-1; D perhaps matches TRBD2 (6 bases). The CDR3 spans 18 residues. The germline V and J ends were trimmed by 3 bases and 0 bases, with 18 bases remaining between them. CDR1 is MNHEY, CDR2 SVGEGT, per germline. This CDR3 reads CASSYAHSGRSSYNEQFF. The CDR3 coding sequence is TGTGCCAGCAGTTATGCCCACTCCGGGAGAAGCTCCTACAATGAGCAGTTCTTC.

This clonotype was found a few times. The V and J genes are TRBV5-6 and TRBJ2-3, with 10 bases identical to TRBD2. The germline CDR1 and CDR2 sequences are SGHDT and YYEEEE. The CDR3 runs to 16 residues. V shed 3 bases and J 6 bases; nucleotides not matched to a gene: 10. CDR3 nucleotide sequence: TGTGCCAGCAGCTCGGAACTAGCGGGGATGGGGGATACGCAGTATTTT. Amino acid sequence: CASSSELAGMGDTQYF.

This clonotype was recorded a few times. The chain has TRBV5-1 and TRBJ2-5; tentative D call: TRBD1 (5 bases). Germline V gene sequence: CDR1 SGHRS, CDR2 YFSETQ. V shed 4 bases and J shed 3 bases, with 13 bases lying between them. The CDR3 has 14 amino acids. The CDR3 protein is CASSLTAFEETQYF. CDR3 coding DNA: TGCGCCAGCAGCCTGACAGCTTTCGAAGAGACCCAGTACTTC.

The chain combines TRBV25-1 with TRBJ2-7; D remains ambiguous. The CDR3 is made up of 16 amino acids. In germline, CDR1 is MGHDK, CDR2 SYGVNS. The V and J ends lost 0 bases and 0 bases respectively, with 12 bases between them. CDR3 bases: TGTGCCAGCAGTGAATATTCTAGTACGGGCTCCTACGAGCAGTACTTC. It specifies CASSEYSSTGSYEQYF.

A few counts support this clonotype. The chain combines TRBV27 with TRBJ2-1; D tentatively fits TRBD1 or TRBD2 (5 bases each). This CDR3 comprises 15 residues. Germline V CDR1 and CDR2: MNHEY, SMNVEV (reference sequence). V dropped 5 bases and J dropped 2 bases, with 13 bases sitting between them. The CDR3 coding sequence is TGTGCCAGCAGTCCCGTGGGGGTCGCCTACAATGAGCAGTTCTTC. Its translation is CASSPVGVAYNEQFF.

This clonotype was detected a few times. This chain uses TRBV7-2 with TRBJ1-2; D gene unclear. CDR1 is SGHTA and CDR2 is FQGNSA in the germline V gene. CDR3 length: 17 amino acids. Trimming cost V 1 base and J 0 bases, with 15 bases left between them. This chain's CDR3 is CASSLGRAQTPNYGYTF. For the CDR3, the DNA is TGTGCCAGCAGCTTAGGGAGGGCCCAAACCCCTAACTATGGCTACACCTTC. The full variable domain, rest sourced from reference TRBV7-2 and TRBJ1-2, is GAGVSQSPSNKVTEKGKDVELRCDPISGHTALYWYRQSLGQGLEFLIYFQGNSAPDKSGLPSDRFSAERTGGSVSTLTIQRTQQEDSAVYLCASSLGRAQTPNYGYTFGSGTRLTVV.